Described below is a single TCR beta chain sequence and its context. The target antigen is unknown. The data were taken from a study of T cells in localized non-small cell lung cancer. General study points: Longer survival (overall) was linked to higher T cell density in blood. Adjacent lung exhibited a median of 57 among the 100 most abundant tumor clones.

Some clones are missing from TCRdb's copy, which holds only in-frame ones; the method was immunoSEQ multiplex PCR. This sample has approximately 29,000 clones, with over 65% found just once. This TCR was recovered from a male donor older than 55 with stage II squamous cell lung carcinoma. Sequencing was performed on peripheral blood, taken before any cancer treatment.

For the CDR3, the DNA is TGTGCCAGCTCACCAGGGCCCGATAGCAATCAGCCCCAGCATTTT. This codes for CASSPGPDSNQPQHF. The rearrangement joins TRBV18 to TRBJ1-5; unclear D gene. CDR3 size: 15 residues. Germline loops: CDR1 KGHSH, CDR2 LQKENI. Trimming took off 2 bases at V and 0 bases at J, with 8 bases between the two ends.